The 23 T cell receptor beta chains below were found in one sample sequenced in a study of blood T cells in healthy people across ages. A second PCR, run for about 7 to 11 cycles, used a sample-barcoded 5' primer plus a J-beta primer mix. One entry per CDR3 protein results from TCRdb running MiXCR on the 5' RACE reads. The repertoire includes over 1,200,000 distinct CDR3 sequences, almost 60% of them detected once, and 6.7% sits in the top ten. Sequenced input: blood. The receptors shown here come from a man aged 18 to 35 in good health.

The J gene is TRBJ1-5, the V gene TRBV10-3, with D unresolved. This CDR3 is 15 amino acids long. V lost 4 bases and J 0 bases, leaving 10 bases between the germline ends. Germline V gives CDR1 ENHRY, CDR2 SYGVKD. For the CDR3, the DNA is TGTGCCATCAGTGCGGCGACGGATAGCAATCAGCCCCAGCATTTT. This gives the protein CAISAATDSNQPQHF.

This chain uses TRBV6-5 with TRBJ2-7, with D maybe TRBD2 (6 bases). This CDR3 is 15 amino acids long. The germline V and J ends were trimmed by 6 bases and 6 bases, with 21 bases remaining between them. Germline CDR1 is MNHEY and CDR2 is SVGAGI. In DNA, the CDR3 is TGTGCCAGCAGCGGCTTAGCGGAGACCCCTCTCGAGCAGTACTTC. Protein sequence: CASSGLAETPLEQYF.

The rearrangement uses TRBV7-2 and TRBJ2-3, with D maybe TRBD1 (5 bases). Trimming took 5 bases from V and 2 from J, leaving 14 bases between them. The CDR3 consists of 15 residues. Germline-derived CDR1 and CDR2 are SGHTA and FQGNSA. The CDR3, as DNA: TGTGCCAGCAGCACCTTACAGGTCCCCACAGATACGCAGTATTTT. It specifies CASSTLQVPTDTQYF. The full variable domain, with the rest looked up from reference TRBV7-2 and TRBJ2-3, is GAGVSQSPSNKVTEKGKDVELRCDPISGHTALYWYRQSLGQGLEFLIYFQGNSAPDKSGLPSDRFSAERTGGSVSTLTIQRTQQEDSAVYLCASSTLQVPTDTQYFGPGTRLTVL.

This sequence joins TRBV10-3 and TRBJ2-5; 7 bases map to TRBD1. The J call may be faulty, since TRBJ2-7 better matches the DNA end. The CDR3 runs 15 residues. The germline gives CDR1 ENHRY, CDR2 SYGVKD. The CDR3 region has the DNA TGTGCCATCAGCGGAGGCACGACAGGGACAAACGAGCAGTACTTC. As protein: CAISGGTTGTNEQYF.

V and J are TRBV3-1 and TRBJ1-2, with D maybe TRBD1 (6 bases). V was pared by 1 base and J by 7 bases, with 19 bases between. The CDR3 is 16 amino acids. Germline loops: CDR1 LGHDT, CDR2 YNNKEL (reference sequence). The CDR3 here is CASSQVGGSRGSGYTF. The CDR3 coding sequence is TGTGCCAGCAGCCAAGTAGGGGGATCCAGGGGAAGTGGCTACACCTTC.

This chain joins TRBV5-1 and TRBJ2-5, with 14 bases lining up with TRBD2. Losses at the gene ends were 4 bases for V and 6 bases for J; bases not matched to a gene: 8. The CDR3 covers 16 residues. Germline V gives CDR1 SGHRS, CDR2 YFSETQ. The CDR3 loop reads CASSAGLAGDLKTQYF. The DNA for the CDR3 is TGCGCCAGCAGCGCGGGACTAGCGGGAGATTTGAAGACCCAGTACTTC. The whole variable domain, remainder taken from reference TRBV5-1 and TRBJ2-5, is KAGVTQTPRYLIKTRGQQVTLSCSPISGHRSVSWYQQTPGQGLQFLFEYFSETQRNKGNFPGRFSGRQFSNSRSEMNVSTLELGDSALYLCASSAGLAGDLKTQYFGPGTRLLVL.

This clonotype was counted ten times or more. The chain combines TRBV6-4 with TRBJ2-1; tentatively, D is TRBD1 or TRBD2 (5 bases each). The end of the DNA is better explained by TRBJ2-7, so the J call may be wrong. Germline V gives CDR1 MRHNA, CDR2 SNTAGT. The CDR3 is 15 residues long. This CDR3 reads CASSDGASSYNEQYF. CDR3 sequence (DNA): TGTGCCAGCAGTGATGGGGCTAGCTCCTACAATGAGCAGTACTTC.

The rearrangement links TRBV21-1 to TRBJ2-1; the tabulated D call, TRBD2, remains unverified against the DNA. TRBV21-1 is recorded as a pseudogene. CDR3 length: 18 residues. In DNA, the CDR3 is TGTGCCAGCAGCAAAGCGAAAACTAGCGGGCCCACGCACAATGAGCAGTTCTTC. It specifies CASSKAKTSGPTHNEQFF.

The chain has TRBV4-1 and TRBJ2-3; TRBD1 matches at 7 bases. V dropped 3 bases and J dropped 5; count of bases not matched to a gene: 5. The CDR3 consists of 14 residues. Germline loops: CDR1 MGHRA, CDR2 YSYEKL. DNA for the CDR3: TGCGCCAGCAGCCAGTCAGGGGGTGGAGATACGCAGTATTTT. This gives the protein CASSQSGGGDTQYF.

This clonotype was seen more than once but under ten times. The chain recombines TRBV4-1 with TRBJ1-5, with D tentatively TRBD1 (5 bases). V was pared by 2 bases and J by 7 bases, with 12 bases between. The V gene's germline CDR1 is MGHRA and CDR2 YSYEKL. The CDR3 has 14 amino acids. In DNA, the CDR3 is TGCGCCAGCAGCCAATCGGTTTGGGGGCAGCCCCAGCATTTT. Amino acid sequence: CASSQSVWGQPQHF.

The chain couples TRBV7-8 to TRBJ1-5; a weak D match, TRBD1 (5 bases). Germline CDR1 and CDR2: SGHVS and FQNEAQ. The CDR3 sequence is 18 residues long. V dropped 5 bases and J dropped 0 bases, with 20 bases sitting between them. The CDR3 protein is CASSLVATGTYSNQPQHF. CDR3 sequence (DNA): TGTGCCAGCAGCCTAGTCGCTACCGGGACTTATAGCAATCAGCCCCAGCATTTT.

This clonotype was found many times. The rearrangement links TRBV5-1 to TRBJ2-1; 8 nucleotides match TRBD1. CDR1 SGHRS and CDR2 YFSETQ come from the germline V gene. CDR3 length equals 15 residues. Trimming cost V 4 bases and J 2 bases; bases outside gene matches: 5. CDR3 nucleotides: TGCGCCAGCAGCCCCGGACAGGGAGCCTACAATGAGCAGTTCTTC. Amino acids: CASSPGQGAYNEQFF.

The genes are TRBV6-5 and TRBJ2-4; maybe TRBD1 (6 bases). The J call is uncertain, as TRBJ2-7 better fits the DNA end. Germline V gives CDR1 MNHEY, CDR2 SVGAGI. CDR3 length: 16 amino acids. The CDR3 region is CASSYTGTWEPNEQYF. CDR3 DNA: TGTGCCAGCAGTTACACCGGGACATGGGAGCCTAACGAGCAGTACTTC.

This clonotype has more than one count but fewer than ten. The rearrangement uses TRBV18 and TRBJ2-5; the D gene is possibly TRBD2 (5 bases). The CDR3 covers 13 residues. V was shortened by 5 bases and J by 1 base, with 8 bases between the two germline ends. Germline V CDR1 and CDR2: KGHSH, LQKENI. CDR3 amino acids: CASSRETQETQYF. DNA for the CDR3: TGTGCCAGCTCAAGGGAGACCCAAGAGACCCAGTACTTC.

The chain employs TRBV7-8 and TRBJ1-4; 7 nucleotides line up with TRBD1. This CDR3 is 15 amino acids long. From germline, CDR1 is SGHVS and CDR2 FQNEAQ. Trimming removed 5 bases from V and 8 bases from J; junction bases left unmatched: 11. CDR3 sequence reads: CASSPGGGAYEKLFF. Written as DNA, the CDR3 is TGTGCCAGCAGCCCAGGGGGGGGCGCATACGAAAAACTGTTTTTT.

This clonotype was counted only a few times. The chain carries TRBV20-1 and TRBJ2-5, with D tentatively TRBD1 or TRBD2 (5 bases each). Per germline, CDR1 DFQATT and CDR2 SNEGSKA (reference sequence). V shed 3 bases and J shed 2 bases, with 16 bases lying between them. The length of the CDR3 is 15 residues. CDR3 sequence reads: CSASRGNGAQETQYF. The CDR3 nucleotides are TGCAGTGCTAGTCGTGGTAACGGGGCACAAGAGACCCAGTACTTC.

As concerns this clonotype: At one of its ends the junction is not consistent with the germline gene, which may arise from a read error. In nucleotides, the CDR3 is TGTGCCGGCAGTGACAGGAGCTCCTATAATTCACCCCTCCACTTT. It encodes CAGSDRSSYNSPLHF. The rearrangement joins TRBV6-2 or TRBV6-3 to TRBJ1-6; D is perhaps TRBD1 (6 bases). The germline CDR1 and CDR2 sequences are MNHEY and SVGEGT. The length of the CDR3 is 15 residues.

The rearrangement joins TRBV7-2 to TRBJ2-1; TRBD2 agrees at 7 bases. Germline V CDR1 and CDR2: SGHTA, FQGNSA. The junction had 18 bases not matched to a gene; V was cut back by 4 bases and J by 9 bases. This CDR3 has 17 amino acids. In DNA form, the CDR3 reads TGTGCCAGCAGCTCCGTCTCCACTAGCGTGGTAATGGGTGAGCAGTTCTTC. It specifies CASSSVSTSVVMGEQFF. Based on the CDR3 plus reference TRBV7-2 and TRBJ2-1, the full variable domain is GAGVSQSPSNKVTEKGKDVELRCDPISGHTALYWYRQSLGQGLEFLIYFQGNSAPDKSGLPSDRFSAERTGGSVSTLTIQRTQQEDSAVYLCASSSVSTSVVMGEQFFGPGTRLTVL.

The chain recombines TRBV6-1 with TRBJ1-1, with D unresolved. The CDR3 contains 14 residues. Germline values: CDR1 MNHNS, CDR2 SASEGT. The V end lost 6 bases, the J end lost 0 bases, and 11 bases lay between the germline ends. CDR3 nucleotides: TGTGCCAGCAGGAGATGGACCATGAACACTGAAGCTTTCTTT. This sequence encodes CASRRWTMNTEAFF.

About this clonotype: An end of the junction differs from the germline gene, which may be a read error. CDR3 loop: CASSLLAGAQGTQYF. The CDR3 DNA sequence: TGTGCCAGCAGTTTACTAGCGGGAGCCCAAGGGACCCAGTACTTC. V is TRBV6-6 and J is TRBJ2-7; TRBD2 aligns across 11 bases. The J call may be faulty, since TRBJ2-5 better matches the DNA end. The germline CDR1 and CDR2 sequences are MNHNY and SVGAGI (reference sequence). CDR3 length: 15 residues.

The V call is TRBV12-3 or TRBV12-4, the J call TRBJ1-2, with unresolved D. CDR3 length: 11 residues. V lost 7 bases and J lost 3, with 6 bases in between. The CDR3 loop is CASKRDYGYTF. CDR3 nucleotides: TGTGCCAGCAAGCGTGACTATGGCTACACCTTC.

This clonotype was recorded a few times. The V and J genes are TRBV7-9 and TRBJ2-5; no definite D call. This CDR3 has 14 residues. Deletions cut 2 bases from V and 0 bases from J, with 7 bases between. Germline V gives CDR1 SEHNR, CDR2 FQNEAQ (reference sequence). The CDR3 is CASSLTTDQETQYF. The CDR3 DNA reads TGTGCCAGCAGCTTAACAACAGACCAAGAGACCCAGTACTTC.

This clonotype was seen only a few times. The chain recombines TRBV12-3 or TRBV12-4 with TRBJ1-5; 7 bases align to TRBD1. Trimming took 3 bases from V and 7 from J; bases not matched to a gene: 6. The CDR3 totals 14 residues. The CDR3 DNA is TGTGCCAGCAGTTTTCAGGGGGTCGGGCAGCCCCAGCATTTT. As protein: CASSFQGVGQPQHF.